Each of the 11 T cell receptor beta chains below was sequenced from the same sample in a study of blood T cell repertoires in COVID-19. Profiled with immunoSEQ multiplex PCR; TCRdb holds only in-frame clones, not every one. This sample has roughly 250,000 clones, with 84% found just once. Sequencing input: peripheral blood. All receptors come from a woman aged 40 to 49 who had recovered from COVID-19.

This sequence joins TRBV29-1 and TRBJ2-7; 10 bases fit TRBD2. CDR3 length: 12 amino acids. Germline-derived CDR1 and CDR2 are SQVTM and ANQGSEA. V was clipped by 4 bases and J by 4 bases; unmatched bases: 1. Here the CDR3 DNA reads TGCAGCGTTGGGACTAGCGGATACGAGCAGTACTTC. Protein: CSVGTSGYEQYF.

V and J are TRBV10-3 and TRBJ2-1, with D possibly TRBD2 on 6 matching bases. CDR1 ENHRY and CDR2 SYGVKD come from the germline V gene. There are 15 residues in the CDR3. V shed 0 bases and J shed 7 bases, with 13 bases lying between them. CDR3 nucleotides: TGTGCCATCAGTGAGTCGGGGGACTCCCAAAATGAGCAGTTCTTC. Encoded protein: CAISESGDSQNEQFF.

This sequence joins TRBV14 and TRBJ2-1, with D tentatively TRBD1 (5 bases). Germline V lookup: CDR1 SGHDN, CDR2 FVKESK. With 4 bases removed from V and 4 bases from J, the gap between germline ends came to 8 bases. The CDR3 totals 13 residues. CDR3 DNA: TGTGCCAGCAGCCTAAGACAGTACAATGAGCAGTTCTTC. Its translation is CASSLRQYNEQFF. The complete variable domain, with remaining parts taken from reference TRBV14 and TRBJ2-1, reads EAGVTQFPSHSVIEKGQTVTLRCDPISGHDNLYWYRRVMGKEIKFLLHFVKESKQDESGMPNNRFLAERTGGTYSTLKVQPAELEDSGVYFCASSLRQYNEQFFGPGTRLTVL.

In this sample, this clone turned up a few times. Here the CDR3 reads CASSTTPVGPGELFF. The CDR3 region has the DNA TGTGCCAGCAGCACCACCCCAGTGGGGCCCGGGGAGCTGTTTTTT. The chain couples TRBV7-3 to TRBJ2-2, with D perhaps TRBD1 (5 bases). The CDR3 sequence is 15 residues long. The germline V gene encodes CDR1 SGHTA and CDR2 FQGTGA. Trimming took 5 bases from V and 6 from J, leaving 16 bases between them.

The chain uses TRBV7-2 and TRBJ2-2, with D unresolved. The germline V gene has CDR1 SGHTA and CDR2 FQGNSA. The V gene lost 1 base and the J gene lost 0 bases, with 9 bases spanning the gap. The CDR3 spans 16 residues. This CDR3 reads CASSLGFSANTGELFF. The CDR3 nucleotides read TGTGCCAGCAGCTTAGGATTCAGTGCGAACACCGGGGAGCTGTTTTTT. The whole variable domain, remainder taken from reference TRBV7-2 and TRBJ2-2, is GAGVSQSPSNKVTEKGKDVELRCDPISGHTALYWYRQSLGQGLEFLIYFQGNSAPDKSGLPSDRFSAERTGGSVSTLTIQRTQQEDSAVYLCASSLGFSANTGELFFGEGSRLTVL.

There are a few counts of this clone. The rearrangement joins TRBV15 to TRBJ2-1, with TRBD2 matching 10 bases. V was clipped by 0 bases and J by 4 bases; unmatched bases: 0. CDR3 length: 15 residues. CDR1 and CDR2 (germline): LNHNV, YYDKDF (reference sequence). CDR3 coding DNA: TGTGCCACCAGCAGAGATAGCGGGGGGTACAATGAGCAGTTCTTC. It translates to CATSRDSGGYNEQFF.

J is TRBJ1-4 and V is TRBV11-3; D gene ambiguous. Trimming took 8 bases from V and 3 from J, leaving 13 bases between them. The CDR3 is made up of 14 amino acids. The germline CDR1 and CDR2 sequences are SGHNT and YENEEA. The CDR3 DNA reads TGTGCCAGCGCGCGGCGGGCGGCTAATGAAAAACTGTTTTTT. It codes for CASARRAANEKLFF.

The chain couples TRBV3-1 (or the pseudogene TRBV3-2) to TRBJ1-1; D ambiguous. The CDR3 spans 13 residues. Trimming pared 2 bases from V and 6 bases from J, leaving 10 bases between. Germline values: CDR1 LGHDT, CDR2 YNNKEL (reference sequence). In DNA, the CDR3 is TGTGCCAGCAGCCAACGGGGAACCCCTGAAGCTTTCTTT. It encodes CASSQRGTPEAFF.

The CDR3 reads CASSYSKGGDYGYTF. As DNA, the CDR3 is TGTGCCAGCAGTTACTCGAAAGGGGGCGACTATGGCTACACCTTC. The chain couples TRBV6-5 to TRBJ1-2; 7 nucleotides line up with TRBD1. The J segment lost 3 bases and the V segment lost 0 bases, leaving 4 bases of the junction unmatched. The CDR3 contains 15 residues. CDR1 and CDR2 from the germline V gene are MNHEY and SVGAGI.

This chain joins TRBV24-1 and TRBJ2-1; TRBD2 matches 11 bases. Germline CDR1 and CDR2: KGHDR and SFDVKD. J lost 12 bases, V lost 1 base, and 7 bases had no gene match. The CDR3 length is 15 residues. The CDR3: CATSDLGSGGARQFF. The CDR3 DNA sequence: TGTGCCACCAGTGATTTAGGTAGCGGGGGGGCAAGGCAGTTCTTC.

The rearrangement links TRBV4-1 to TRBJ1-5; D remains ambiguous. Trimming removed 3 bases from V and 0 bases from J, with 18 bases in between. CDR1 and CDR2 from the germline V gene are MGHRA and YSYEKL. The CDR3 spans 18 residues. CDR3 in DNA: TGCGCCAGCAGCCAGATTCTCACGGGGTTTTATAGCAATCAGCCCCAGCATTTT. Residues: CASSQILTGFYSNQPQHF.